These 21 T cell receptor beta chains originate from one sample sequenced in a study of T cell repertoires in cytomegalovirus infection. For these receptors, no antigen is known. Each CDR3 protein gets one entry after TCRdb re-called the reads with MiXCR. The sample carries 550,000 to 850,000 distinct CDR3 sequences, 30% to 40% recorded once. The material sequenced was cultured PBMCs, taken from culture after CMV antigen stimulation. These TCRs come from a human donor in good health (CMV status not recorded). Some clones in this sample may be carry-over from other donors' samples.

This chain joins TRBV19 and TRBJ1-2, with 9 nucleotides matching TRBD1. The germline V gene has CDR1 LNHDA and CDR2 SQIVND (reference sequence). The ends lost 7 bases at V and 8 bases at J; junction bases unmatched: 20. The CDR3 runs to 17 residues. The DNA for the CDR3 is TGTGCCAGTACGGCGGTGGGACAGGGTGTAAGTCGGTTCGGCTACACCTTC. It specifies CASTAVGQGVSRFGYTF.

The V and J genes are TRBV2 and TRBJ1-5; 8 bases are a match to TRBD1. J lost 2 bases, V lost 2 bases, and 11 bases had no gene match. The CDR3 has 18 residues. Germline CDR1 and CDR2: SNHLY and FYNNEI. The CDR3 region is CASSESRSGGEGNQPQHF. Written as DNA, the CDR3 is TGTGCCAGCAGTGAAAGTCGGTCAGGGGGCGAGGGCAATCAGCCCCAGCATTTT.

This chain links TRBV20-1 with TRBJ2-7; 7 bases are a match to TRBD2. With 2 bases clipped from V and 1 base from J, the junction kept 2 bases outside the gene matches. The CDR3 sequence is 13 residues long. CDR1 and CDR2 from the germline V gene are DFQATT and SNEGSKA (reference sequence). CDR3 residues: CSARPAGSYEQYF. Written as DNA, the CDR3 is TGCAGTGCTAGACCAGCGGGGTCCTACGAGCAGTACTTC.

The rearrangement joins TRBV4-1 to TRBJ2-3; weak D call: TRBD2 (5 bases). The germline CDR1 and CDR2 sequences are MGHRA and YSYEKL. The V end lost 4 bases, the J end lost 2 bases, and 13 bases lay between the germline ends. This CDR3 is built from 15 residues. CDR3 amino acids: CASSRERRHTDTQYF. DNA for the CDR3: TGCGCCAGCAGCCGAGAACGGAGGCACACAGATACGCAGTATTTT.

This clonotype has a handful of counts. The V and J genes are TRBV6-2 or TRBV6-3 and TRBJ2-1, with TRBD2 matching 7 bases. Trimming cost V 5 bases and J 5 bases; bases outside gene matches: 15. Germline loops: CDR1 MNHEY, CDR2 SVGEGT. The CDR3 runs to 17 residues. The DNA for the CDR3 is TGTGCCAGCAGTCGGGGGTTTGGGGCGGGAGTACACAATGAGCAGTTCTTC. Its protein is CASSRGFGAGVHNEQFF.

This clonotype was found many times. V usage is TRBV7-8 and J usage is TRBJ1-2, with no clear D. Trimming stripped 3 bases from V and 4 bases from J, with 18 bases between. The germline CDR1 and CDR2 sequences are SGHVS and FQNEAQ. This CDR3 is built from 16 residues. CDR3 DNA sequence: TGTGCCAGCAGCTTTCTGGACGGCAGCTTGCCCTATGGCTACACCTTC. This sequence encodes CASSFLDGSLPYGYTF. The complete variable domain, with remaining parts taken from reference TRBV7-8 and TRBJ1-2, reads GAGVSQSPRYKVAKRGQDVALRCDPISGHVSLFWYQQALGQGPEFLTYFQNEAQLDKSGLPSDRFFAERPEGSVSTLKIQRTQQEDSAVYLCASSFLDGSLPYGYTFGSGTRLTVV.

The chain joins TRBV12-3 or TRBV12-4 to TRBJ2-5; the match to TRBD2 covers 8 bases. The CDR3 has 14 amino acids. V lost 4 bases, J lost 6 bases, and 7 bases stayed unmatched. The DNA for the CDR3 is TGTGCCAGCAGTTGGGCAGCGGGAGCGAAGACCCAGTACTTC. It specifies CASSWAAGAKTQYF.

V gene TRBV19 combines with J gene TRBJ1-2; a possible D gene is TRBD1 (5 bases). Germline V gene sequence: CDR1 LNHDA, CDR2 SQIVND (reference sequence). The CDR3 loop spans 15 amino acids. Trimming pared 4 bases from V and 8 bases from J, leaving 20 bases between. CDR3 sequence (DNA): TGTGCCAGTAGTACCACTCTTGGGGCCGATGTCGGCTACACCTTC. Translated: CASSTTLGADVGYTF.

This clonotype was detected a few times. The V and J genes are TRBV7-2 and TRBJ2-3; TRBD2 agrees at 14 bases. J gave up 8 bases and V 5 bases, and 9 bases lay outside the gene matches. Germline V CDR1 and CDR2: SGHTA, FQGNSA. This CDR3 has 16 amino acids. The CDR3 reads CASSPGLAGASGTQYF. The CDR3 DNA reads as TGTGCCAGCAGCCCGGGACTAGCGGGAGCTAGTGGTACGCAGTATTTT.

The V and J genes are TRBV6-1 and TRBJ2-7; the D call may be TRBD1 or TRBD2 (5 bases each). The V gene lost 6 bases and the J gene lost 7 bases, with 19 bases spanning the gap. The CDR3 consists of 14 residues. Germline CDR1 MNHNS, CDR2 SASEGT. CDR3 DNA: TGTGCCAGCAGGGAAACCGGGACCCAGTGGGAGCAGTACTTC. It yields the protein CASRETGTQWEQYF.

The table lists this clonotype with a few counts. This CDR3 is CASSSRGGYYNEQFF. CDR3 nucleotides: TGTGCCAGCAGTTCCCGGGGGGGATACTACAATGAGCAGTTCTTC. J is TRBJ2-1 and V is TRBV28, with 8 bases fitting TRBD2. The CDR3 extends over 15 amino acids. The ends lost 4 bases at V and 3 bases at J; junction bases unmatched: 5. Germline loops: CDR1 MDHEN, CDR2 SYDVKM.

The chain carries TRBV7-8 and TRBJ1-1; D is possibly TRBD1 (5 bases). This CDR3 is 14 amino acids long. Germline assignment: CDR1 SGHVS and CDR2 FQNEAQ. The V gene lost 3 bases and the J gene lost 5 bases, with 13 bases spanning the gap. CDR3 region: CASSFRREGTEAFF. CDR3 DNA: TGTGCCAGCAGCTTTCGCAGGGAGGGGACTGAAGCTTTCTTT.

On this clonotype: Possible read error: a much larger clone is one base away. The chain has TRBV7-2 and TRBJ1-2, with D maybe TRBD1 (5 bases). Germline CDR1 and CDR2: SGHTA and FQGNSA. The CDR3 is 12 residues long. The CDR3 DNA sequence: TGTGCCGGCAGCCAAGGACAAAGAGGCTACACCTTC. This codes for CAGSQGQRGYTF.

This clonotype has only a few counts. The rearrangement joins TRBV6-6 to TRBJ1-5; no definite D call. The CDR3 contains 15 residues. V lost 3 bases and J lost 7, with 16 bases in between. From germline, CDR1 is MNHNY and CDR2 SVGAGI (reference sequence). The CDR3 DNA follows: TGTGCCAGCAGTTATGAATTGTCGCGTGGGCAGCCCCAGCATTTT. Its translation is CASSYELSRGQPQHF.

This chain joins TRBV4-1 and TRBJ1-5, with 7 bases matching TRBD1. The junction had 9 bases not matched to a gene; V was cut back by 3 bases and J by 4 bases. The CDR3 has 16 residues. Germline CDR1 MGHRA, CDR2 YSYEKL. CDR3 DNA sequence: TGCGCCAGCAGCCATGGGAAGGGACAGAATAATCAGCCCCAGCATTTT. It encodes CASSHGKGQNNQPQHF.

The table lists this clonotype with a few counts. The rearrangement links TRBV2 to TRBJ2-3; TRBD2 aligns across 13 bases. Trimming took 3 bases from V and 5 from J; bases not matched to a gene: 8. Per the germline V gene, CDR1 is SNHLY and CDR2 is FYNNEI. The CDR3 loop spans 17 amino acids. The CDR3 sequence is CASSENRLAGGKDTQYF. CDR3 nucleotide sequence: TGTGCCAGCAGTGAGAATAGACTAGCGGGGGGTAAAGATACGCAGTATTTT. The full variable domain, in which reference TRBV2 and TRBJ2-3 provide the parts outside the CDR3, is EPEVTQTPSHQVTQMGQEVILRCVPISNHLYFYWYRQILGQKVEFLVSFYNNEISEKSEIFDDQFSVERPDGSNFTLKIRSTKLEDSAMYFCASSENRLAGGKDTQYFGPGTRLTVL.

V is TRBV28 and J is TRBJ2-5, with D possibly matching TRBD2 (5 bases). This CDR3 contains 16 residues. The germline V and J ends were trimmed by 4 bases and 5 bases, with 20 bases remaining between them. Germline-derived CDR1 and CDR2 are MDHEN and SYDVKM. Here the CDR3 DNA reads TGTGCCAGCAGTTCGCCTACCCTAGCACTACGGGAGACCCAGTACTTC. It yields the protein CASSSPTLALRETQYF. Full variable domain (outside the CDR3, taken from reference TRBV28 and TRBJ2-5): DVKVTQSSRYLVKRTGEKVFLECVQDMDHENMFWYRQDPGLGLRLIYFSYDVKMKEKGDIPEGYSVSREKKERFSLILESASTNQTSMYLCASSSPTLALRETQYFGPGTRLLVL.

This clonotype came up a few times. This chain joins TRBV6-1 and TRBJ2-4; D might be TRBD2 (7 bases). V was cut by 5 bases and J by 0 bases, with 11 bases left in between. Germline loops: CDR1 MNHNS, CDR2 SASEGT. CDR3 length: 15 residues. CDR3 in DNA: TGTGCCAGCAGTCCGCGGGGGCTAGCCAAAAACATTCAGTACTTC. This translates into CASSPRGLAKNIQYF.

This chain uses TRBV6-2 or TRBV6-3 with TRBJ1-6; D is uncertain. The CDR3 sequence is 16 residues long. CDR1 is MNHEY and CDR2 is SVGEGT in the germline V gene. Trimming shortened V by 7 bases and J by 0 bases, and 13 bases separated the two germline ends. The CDR3 region is CASNLGWSSYNSPLHF. Here the CDR3 DNA reads TGTGCCAGCAATCTAGGGTGGAGCTCCTATAATTCACCCCTCCACTTT.

This clonotype was seen a single time. This chain uses TRBV2 with TRBJ2-1, with D possibly TRBD2 on 6 matching bases. CDR1 is SNHLY, CDR2 FYNNEI, per germline. This CDR3 has 12 amino acids. Trimming removed 6 bases at V and 10 bases at J, with 13 bases between. The chain's CDR3 is CASRASREEQFF. Written as DNA, the CDR3 is TGTGCCAGCAGGGCTTCCCGGGAGGAGCAGTTCTTC.

The CDR3: CASSQGRTNEQFF. CDR3 in DNA: TGTGCCAGCAGCCAGGGGCGAACAAATGAGCAGTTCTTC. The chain couples TRBV2 to TRBJ2-1; a possible D gene is TRBD1 (6 bases). The CDR3 is made up of 13 amino acids. In germline, CDR1 is SNHLY, CDR2 FYNNEI. The ends were cut back, 6 bases at V and 7 bases at J, with 13 bases in the middle.